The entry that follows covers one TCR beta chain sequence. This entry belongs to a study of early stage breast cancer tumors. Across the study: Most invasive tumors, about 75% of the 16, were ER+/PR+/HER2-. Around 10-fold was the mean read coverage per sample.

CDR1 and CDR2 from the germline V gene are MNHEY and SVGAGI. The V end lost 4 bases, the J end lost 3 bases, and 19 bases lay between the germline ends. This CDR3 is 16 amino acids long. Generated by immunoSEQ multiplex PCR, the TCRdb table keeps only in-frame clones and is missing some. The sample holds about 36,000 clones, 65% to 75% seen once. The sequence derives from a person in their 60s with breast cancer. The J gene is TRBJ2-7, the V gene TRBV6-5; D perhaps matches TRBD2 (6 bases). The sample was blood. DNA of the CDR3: TGTGCCAGCAGTTCCCGGTGGGTAGCGGAGTTCTACGAGCAGTACTTC. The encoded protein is CASSSRWVAEFYEQYF.